What follows are 23 T cell receptor beta chains derived from one specimen sequenced in a study of blood T cell repertoires in COVID-19. Assay used: immunoSEQ multiplex PCR; TCRdb lists only in-frame clones, some missing. This sample carries a few hundred thousand clones, more than 75% of them seen once, and the ten largest clones take under 1.2%. Sequences were obtained from peripheral blood. The receptors were sampled from a human donor with acute or convalescent COVID-19. The donor label of this sample is uncertain.

Comments on this clone: The sample has other DNA sequences that encode this CDR3 too. The chain carries TRBV7-2 and TRBJ2-2; TRBD1 might be the D (6 bases). The V end was cut by 2 bases, the J end by 4 bases, with 11 bases between. CDR3 length equals 15 residues. CDR1 is SGHTA, CDR2 FQGNSA, per germline. This CDR3 is CASSLQGFSTGELFF. The CDR3 nucleotides read TGTGCCAGCAGCTTACAGGGGTTTAGCACCGGGGAGCTGTTTTTT.

The CDR3 is CASSWANRGHTNNSPLHF. CDR3 DNA: TGTGCCAGCAGTTGGGCTAACAGGGGTCATACGAATAATTCACCCCTCCACTTT. The chain employs TRBV6-2 or TRBV6-3 and TRBJ1-6, with TRBD1 matching 7 bases. Germline V gives CDR1 MNHEY, CDR2 SVGEGT. The CDR3 length is 18 residues. V was clipped by 4 bases and J by 5 bases; unmatched bases: 14.

This clone was detected only a few times. The V gene is TRBV7-9, the J gene TRBJ2-5; TRBD1 is a possible D gene (6 bases). The germline V gene has CDR1 SEHNR and CDR2 FQNEAQ (reference sequence). V was trimmed by 1 base and J by 2 bases, leaving 8 bases between them. This CDR3 has 14 amino acids. The CDR3 DNA follows: TGTGCCAGCAGCTTAGGGGGGCGGCAAGAGACCCAGTACTTC. Amino acids: CASSLGGRQETQYF.

The chain couples TRBV30 to TRBJ2-3, with D unclear. The CDR3 runs to 13 residues. Trimming removed 0 bases at V and 6 bases at J, with 10 bases between. CDR1 is GTSNPN and CDR2 is SVGIG in the germline V gene (reference sequence). In DNA, the CDR3 is TGTGCCTGGAGTGTACGCCTGAGGGATACGCAGTATTTT. Protein product: CAWSVRLRDTQYF.

The J gene is TRBJ1-1, the V gene TRBV6-6; D remains ambiguous. CDR3 length equals 14 residues. Germline V gene data show CDR1 as MNHNY and CDR2 as SVGAGI (reference sequence). V lost 0 bases, J lost 5 bases, and 10 bases lay in between. The CDR3 sequence: CASSYSVSVTEAFF. In DNA form, the CDR3 reads TGTGCCAGCAGTTACTCTGTTTCCGTGACTGAAGCTTTCTTT.

J is TRBJ1-3 and V is TRBV3-1 (or the pseudogene TRBV3-2); the D is unclear. CDR1 and CDR2 (germline): LGHDT, YNNKEL (reference sequence). Trimming pared 4 bases from V and 0 bases from J, leaving 10 bases between. The length of the CDR3 is 15 residues. CDR3 in amino acids: CASSLSDSSGNTIYF. CDR3 sequence (DNA): TGTGCCAGCAGCCTCTCCGATAGCTCTGGAAACACCATATATTTT.

The chain joins TRBV18 to TRBJ2-7; D not resolved. Germline loops: CDR1 KGHSH, CDR2 LQKENI. The length of the CDR3 is 14 residues. Trimming stripped 6 bases from V and 4 bases from J, with 16 bases between. The CDR3 DNA sequence: TGTGCCAGCTCCCTCAATGGGTACGGGTACGAGCAGTACTTC. This sequence encodes CASSLNGYGYEQYF.

The J gene is TRBJ2-1, the V gene TRBV21-1; the D call TRBD2 from the table was never checked on the DNA. TRBV21-1 constitutes a pseudogene. This CDR3 spans 19 amino acids. The CDR3 region is CASSQALAGGPPFEDEQFF. DNA for the CDR3: TGTGCCAGCAGCCAGGCGCTAGCGGGAGGACCCCCTTTTGAGGATGAGCAGTTCTTC.

The chain recombines TRBV27 with TRBJ2-2, with 7 bases that match TRBD2. CDR1 is MNHEY, CDR2 SMNVEV, per germline (reference sequence). Losses at the gene ends were 0 bases for V and 5 bases for J; bases not matched to a gene: 6. The CDR3 sequence is 16 residues long. CDR3 DNA sequence: TGTGCCAGCAGTTTATCAACCGGGGGGAGGACCGGGGAGCTGTTTTTT. Amino acids: CASSLSTGGRTGELFF.

V usage is TRBV20-1 and J usage is TRBJ2-3, with 9 bases matching TRBD2. Looked up from germline, CDR1 is DFQATT and CDR2 is SNEGSKA (reference sequence). The V segment lost 3 bases and the J segment 5 bases; nucleotides outside the gene matches: 18. The CDR3 contains 18 residues. Here the CDR3 DNA reads TGCAGTGCTAGTGGTGGAGGAACGGGACTAGCCCTGTTAGATACGCAGTATTTT. Protein: CSASGGGTGLALLDTQYF.

The V and J genes are TRBV3-1 (or the pseudogene TRBV3-2) and TRBJ2-7; TRBD2 is a possible D gene (6 bases). V lost 1 base and J lost 3, with 16 bases in between. The CDR3 is made up of 16 amino acids. Germline CDR1 LGHDT, CDR2 YNNKEL (reference sequence). CDR3 sequence reads: CASSQVSAREDYEQYF. In nucleotides, the CDR3 is TGTGCCAGCAGCCAAGTATCGGCCAGGGAGGACTACGAGCAGTACTTC.

V gene TRBV7-8 combines with J gene TRBJ2-3; 14 positions match TRBD2. CDR1 is SGHVS and CDR2 is FQNEAQ in the germline V gene. The CDR3 has 15 residues. After removal of 5 bases from V and 7 bases from J, the junction contained 5 bases not matched to a gene. This CDR3 is CASSPGLAGGNTQYF. In DNA, the CDR3 is TGTGCCAGCAGCCCAGGACTAGCGGGGGGAAATACGCAGTATTTT. Looking up the rest from reference TRBV7-8 and TRBJ2-3 gives the full variable domain: GAGVSQSPRYKVAKRGQDVALRCDPISGHVSLFWYQQALGQGPEFLTYFQNEAQLDKSGLPSDRFFAERPEGSVSTLKIQRTQQEDSAVYLCASSPGLAGGNTQYFGPGTRLTVL.

V usage is TRBV5-1 and J usage is TRBJ1-2, with a possible D match to TRBD1 (5 bases). The CDR3 consists of 14 residues. Germline lookup yields CDR1 SGHRS and CDR2 YFSETQ. Trimming pared 1 base from V and 5 bases from J, leaving 12 bases between. CDR3: CASSLNQGSYGYTF. In DNA form, the CDR3 reads TGCGCCAGCAGCTTGAACCAGGGCTCTTATGGCTACACCTTC.

V usage is TRBV18 and J usage is TRBJ1-2, with TRBD1 matching 7 bases. The CDR3 totals 15 residues. V was clipped by 1 base and J by 8 bases; unmatched bases: 10. The V gene's germline CDR1 is KGHSH and CDR2 LQKENI. CDR3 amino acids: CASSPRGTADRGYTF. CDR3 nucleotide sequence: TGTGCCAGCTCACCACGTGGGACAGCTGACCGCGGCTACACCTTC.

The chain links TRBV7-9 to TRBJ1-1, with D perhaps TRBD1 (5 bases). Germline CDR1 and CDR2: SEHNR and FQNEAQ (reference sequence). This CDR3 has 14 amino acids. The V end was cut by 4 bases, the J end by 8 bases, with 17 bases between. CDR3 residues: CASSSGSGEGEAFF. As DNA, the CDR3 is TGTGCCAGCAGCTCAGGCTCGGGGGAGGGGGAAGCTTTCTTT.

The gene calls are TRBV6-1 and TRBJ2-7; TRBD2 is a possible D gene (5 bases). This CDR3 has 14 amino acids. Trimming shortened V by 2 bases and J by 0 bases, and 8 bases separated the two germline ends. Germline assignment: CDR1 MNHNS and CDR2 SASEGT. CDR3 sequence (DNA): TGTGCCAGCAGTGAACCTGCGGGCTCCTACGAGCAGTACTTC. Amino acid sequence: CASSEPAGSYEQYF.

This rearrangement joins TRBV3-1 (or the pseudogene TRBV3-2) to TRBJ1-3; no definite D call. Germline loops: CDR1 LGHDT, CDR2 YNNKEL (reference sequence). The CDR3 runs to 15 residues. Between the trimmed V and J ends, which lost 0 bases and 4 bases, there was a span of 10 bases. The CDR3 reads CASSQEITVGNTIYF. In DNA form, the CDR3 reads TGTGCCAGCAGCCAAGAGATAACAGTCGGAAACACCATATATTTT.

The chain combines TRBV19 with TRBJ2-1; the D gene is possibly TRBD1 (5 bases). Germline values: CDR1 LNHDA, CDR2 SQIVND (reference sequence). This CDR3 has 15 amino acids. V dropped 5 bases and J dropped 2 bases, with 13 bases sitting between them. The CDR3 spells CASSAQTATYNEQFF. Here the CDR3 DNA reads TGTGCCAGTAGTGCCCAGACAGCGACCTACAATGAGCAGTTCTTC. Supplemented by reference TRBV19 and TRBJ2-1, the full variable domain reads DGGITQSPKYLFRKEGQNVTLSCEQNLNHDAMYWYRQDPGQGLRLIYYSQIVNDFQKGDIAEGYSVSREKKESFPLTVTSAQKNPTAFYLCASSAQTATYNEQFFGPGTRLTVL.

The V gene is TRBV5-1, the J gene TRBJ2-3, with D hard to call. V was cut by 4 bases and J by 4 bases, with 10 bases left in between. CDR1 is SGHRS, CDR2 YFSETQ, per germline. This CDR3 spans 13 amino acids. The CDR3 DNA is TGCGCCAGCAGCGCGCGAGTGGCAGATACGCAGTATTTT. Translated, it gives CASSARVADTQYF.

The chain combines TRBV15 with TRBJ1-2; D not resolved. Trimming pared 1 base from V and 0 bases from J, leaving 15 bases between. Germline lookup yields CDR1 LNHNV and CDR2 YYDKDF (reference sequence). The CDR3 extends over 17 amino acids. For the CDR3, the DNA is TGTGCCACCAGCAGAGCGAAGACACCCCGGTCTAACTATGGCTACACCTTC. As protein: CATSRAKTPRSNYGYTF.

The chain combines TRBV27 with TRBJ2-7; 12 positions agree with TRBD2. Losses at the gene ends were 1 base for V and 4 bases for J; bases not matched to a gene: 5. The germline V gene encodes CDR1 MNHEY and CDR2 SMNVEV (reference sequence). This CDR3 spans 16 amino acids. Here the CDR3 DNA reads TGTGCCAGCAGTTTATTCGGGACTAGCGGGCTATACGAGCAGTACTTC. It specifies CASSLFGTSGLYEQYF.

This clone was seen more than once but under ten times. The V call is TRBV30, the J call TRBJ2-7; the match to TRBD1 covers 7 bases. The CDR3 runs to 14 residues. Germline V gene sequence: CDR1 GTSNPN, CDR2 SVGIG (reference sequence). V lost 3 bases to trimming and J lost 5 bases; unmatched junction nucleotides: 10. The CDR3 DNA is TGTGCCTGGAGCAGGGGGAACCCTTCCCACGAGCAGTACTTC. This gives the protein CAWSRGNPSHEQYF.

The chain links TRBV7-2 to TRBJ2-7, with 12 bases that match TRBD2. Unmatched junction bases numbered 12, after V lost 5 bases and J lost 7 bases. Germline CDR1 and CDR2: SGHTA and FQGNSA. CDR3 length: 16 residues. CDR3 coding DNA: TGTGCCAGCAGCCACGAACTAGCGGGGGGTCCTCGGGAGCAGTACTTC. It specifies CASSHELAGGPREQYF.